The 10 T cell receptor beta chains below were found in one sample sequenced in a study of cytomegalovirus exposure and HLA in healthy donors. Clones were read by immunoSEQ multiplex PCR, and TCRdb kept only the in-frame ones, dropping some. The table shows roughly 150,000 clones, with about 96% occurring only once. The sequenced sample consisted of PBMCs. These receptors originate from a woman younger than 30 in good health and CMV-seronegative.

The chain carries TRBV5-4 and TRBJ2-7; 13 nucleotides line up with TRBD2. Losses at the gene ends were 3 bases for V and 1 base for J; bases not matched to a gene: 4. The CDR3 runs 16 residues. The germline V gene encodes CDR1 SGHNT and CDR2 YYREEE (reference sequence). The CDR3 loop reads CASSSGLAGPSYEQYF. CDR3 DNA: TGTGCCAGCAGCTCGGGACTAGCGGGGCCGTCCTACGAGCAGTACTTC.

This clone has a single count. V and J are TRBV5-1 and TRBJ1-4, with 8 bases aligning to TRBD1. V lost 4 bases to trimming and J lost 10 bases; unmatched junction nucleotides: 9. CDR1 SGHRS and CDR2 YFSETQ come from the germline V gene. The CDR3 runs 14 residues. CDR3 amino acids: CASSPLDREGKLFF. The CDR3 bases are TGCGCCAGCAGCCCGCTGGACAGGGAGGGAAAACTGTTTTTT.

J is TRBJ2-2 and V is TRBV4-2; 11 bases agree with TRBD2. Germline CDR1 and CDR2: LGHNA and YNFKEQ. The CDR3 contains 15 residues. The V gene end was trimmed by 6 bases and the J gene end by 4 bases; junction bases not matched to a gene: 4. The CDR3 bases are TGTGCCAGCAGTCCTAGCGGGGGGTCCACCGGGGAGCTGTTTTTT. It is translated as CASSPSGGSTGELFF.

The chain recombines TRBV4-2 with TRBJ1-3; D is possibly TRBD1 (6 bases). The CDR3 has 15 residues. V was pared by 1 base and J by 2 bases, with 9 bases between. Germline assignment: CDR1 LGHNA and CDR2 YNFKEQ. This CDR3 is CASSQGAGAGNTIYF. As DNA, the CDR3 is TGTGCCAGCAGCCAAGGTGCAGGGGCTGGAAACACCATATATTTT.

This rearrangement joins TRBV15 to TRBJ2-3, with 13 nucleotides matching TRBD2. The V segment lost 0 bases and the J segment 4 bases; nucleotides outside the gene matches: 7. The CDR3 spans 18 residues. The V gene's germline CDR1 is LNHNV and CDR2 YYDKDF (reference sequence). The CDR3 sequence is CATSRDLGLAGTADTQYF. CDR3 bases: TGTGCCACCAGCAGAGATCTGGGACTAGCGGGGACCGCAGATACGCAGTATTTT. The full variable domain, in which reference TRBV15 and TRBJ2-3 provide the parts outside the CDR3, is DAMVIQNPRYQVTQFGKPVTLSCSQTLNHNVMYWYQQKSSQAPKLLFHYYDKDFNNEADTPDNFQSRRPNTSFCFLDIRSPGLGDTAMYLCATSRDLGLAGTADTQYFGPGTRLTVL.

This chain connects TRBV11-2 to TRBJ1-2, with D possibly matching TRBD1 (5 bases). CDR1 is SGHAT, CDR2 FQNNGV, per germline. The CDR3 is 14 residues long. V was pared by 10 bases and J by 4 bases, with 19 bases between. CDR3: CAIPIRVGGYGYTF. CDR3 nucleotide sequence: TGTGCCATCCCTATTAGAGTGGGGGGCTATGGCTACACCTTC.

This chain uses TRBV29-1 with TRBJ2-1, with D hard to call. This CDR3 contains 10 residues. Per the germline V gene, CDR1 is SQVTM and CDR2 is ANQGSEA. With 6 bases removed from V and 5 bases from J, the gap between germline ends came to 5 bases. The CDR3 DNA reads TGCAGCGTCAGCGACAATGAGCAGTTCTTC. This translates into CSVSDNEQFF.

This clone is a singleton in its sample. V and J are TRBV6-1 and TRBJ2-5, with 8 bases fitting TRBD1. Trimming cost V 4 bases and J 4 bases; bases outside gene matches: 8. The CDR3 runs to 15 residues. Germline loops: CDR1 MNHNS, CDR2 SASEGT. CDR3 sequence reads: CASSVQQGVRETQYF. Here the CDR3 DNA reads TGTGCCAGCAGTGTCCAACAGGGGGTAAGAGAGACCCAGTACTTC.

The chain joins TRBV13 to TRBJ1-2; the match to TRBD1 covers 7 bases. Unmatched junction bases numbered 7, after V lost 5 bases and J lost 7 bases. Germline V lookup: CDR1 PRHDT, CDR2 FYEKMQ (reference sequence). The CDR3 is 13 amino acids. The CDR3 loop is CASSKTGNAGYTF. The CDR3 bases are TGTGCCAGCAGCAAGACAGGGAATGCTGGCTACACCTTC.

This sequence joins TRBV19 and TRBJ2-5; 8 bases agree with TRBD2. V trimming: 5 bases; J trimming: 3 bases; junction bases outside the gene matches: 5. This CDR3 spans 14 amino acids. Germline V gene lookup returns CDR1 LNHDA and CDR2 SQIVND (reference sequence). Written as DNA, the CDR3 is TGTGCCAGTAGTTCGAGCGGGGGAAAAGAGACCCAGTACTTC. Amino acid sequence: CASSSSGGKETQYF.